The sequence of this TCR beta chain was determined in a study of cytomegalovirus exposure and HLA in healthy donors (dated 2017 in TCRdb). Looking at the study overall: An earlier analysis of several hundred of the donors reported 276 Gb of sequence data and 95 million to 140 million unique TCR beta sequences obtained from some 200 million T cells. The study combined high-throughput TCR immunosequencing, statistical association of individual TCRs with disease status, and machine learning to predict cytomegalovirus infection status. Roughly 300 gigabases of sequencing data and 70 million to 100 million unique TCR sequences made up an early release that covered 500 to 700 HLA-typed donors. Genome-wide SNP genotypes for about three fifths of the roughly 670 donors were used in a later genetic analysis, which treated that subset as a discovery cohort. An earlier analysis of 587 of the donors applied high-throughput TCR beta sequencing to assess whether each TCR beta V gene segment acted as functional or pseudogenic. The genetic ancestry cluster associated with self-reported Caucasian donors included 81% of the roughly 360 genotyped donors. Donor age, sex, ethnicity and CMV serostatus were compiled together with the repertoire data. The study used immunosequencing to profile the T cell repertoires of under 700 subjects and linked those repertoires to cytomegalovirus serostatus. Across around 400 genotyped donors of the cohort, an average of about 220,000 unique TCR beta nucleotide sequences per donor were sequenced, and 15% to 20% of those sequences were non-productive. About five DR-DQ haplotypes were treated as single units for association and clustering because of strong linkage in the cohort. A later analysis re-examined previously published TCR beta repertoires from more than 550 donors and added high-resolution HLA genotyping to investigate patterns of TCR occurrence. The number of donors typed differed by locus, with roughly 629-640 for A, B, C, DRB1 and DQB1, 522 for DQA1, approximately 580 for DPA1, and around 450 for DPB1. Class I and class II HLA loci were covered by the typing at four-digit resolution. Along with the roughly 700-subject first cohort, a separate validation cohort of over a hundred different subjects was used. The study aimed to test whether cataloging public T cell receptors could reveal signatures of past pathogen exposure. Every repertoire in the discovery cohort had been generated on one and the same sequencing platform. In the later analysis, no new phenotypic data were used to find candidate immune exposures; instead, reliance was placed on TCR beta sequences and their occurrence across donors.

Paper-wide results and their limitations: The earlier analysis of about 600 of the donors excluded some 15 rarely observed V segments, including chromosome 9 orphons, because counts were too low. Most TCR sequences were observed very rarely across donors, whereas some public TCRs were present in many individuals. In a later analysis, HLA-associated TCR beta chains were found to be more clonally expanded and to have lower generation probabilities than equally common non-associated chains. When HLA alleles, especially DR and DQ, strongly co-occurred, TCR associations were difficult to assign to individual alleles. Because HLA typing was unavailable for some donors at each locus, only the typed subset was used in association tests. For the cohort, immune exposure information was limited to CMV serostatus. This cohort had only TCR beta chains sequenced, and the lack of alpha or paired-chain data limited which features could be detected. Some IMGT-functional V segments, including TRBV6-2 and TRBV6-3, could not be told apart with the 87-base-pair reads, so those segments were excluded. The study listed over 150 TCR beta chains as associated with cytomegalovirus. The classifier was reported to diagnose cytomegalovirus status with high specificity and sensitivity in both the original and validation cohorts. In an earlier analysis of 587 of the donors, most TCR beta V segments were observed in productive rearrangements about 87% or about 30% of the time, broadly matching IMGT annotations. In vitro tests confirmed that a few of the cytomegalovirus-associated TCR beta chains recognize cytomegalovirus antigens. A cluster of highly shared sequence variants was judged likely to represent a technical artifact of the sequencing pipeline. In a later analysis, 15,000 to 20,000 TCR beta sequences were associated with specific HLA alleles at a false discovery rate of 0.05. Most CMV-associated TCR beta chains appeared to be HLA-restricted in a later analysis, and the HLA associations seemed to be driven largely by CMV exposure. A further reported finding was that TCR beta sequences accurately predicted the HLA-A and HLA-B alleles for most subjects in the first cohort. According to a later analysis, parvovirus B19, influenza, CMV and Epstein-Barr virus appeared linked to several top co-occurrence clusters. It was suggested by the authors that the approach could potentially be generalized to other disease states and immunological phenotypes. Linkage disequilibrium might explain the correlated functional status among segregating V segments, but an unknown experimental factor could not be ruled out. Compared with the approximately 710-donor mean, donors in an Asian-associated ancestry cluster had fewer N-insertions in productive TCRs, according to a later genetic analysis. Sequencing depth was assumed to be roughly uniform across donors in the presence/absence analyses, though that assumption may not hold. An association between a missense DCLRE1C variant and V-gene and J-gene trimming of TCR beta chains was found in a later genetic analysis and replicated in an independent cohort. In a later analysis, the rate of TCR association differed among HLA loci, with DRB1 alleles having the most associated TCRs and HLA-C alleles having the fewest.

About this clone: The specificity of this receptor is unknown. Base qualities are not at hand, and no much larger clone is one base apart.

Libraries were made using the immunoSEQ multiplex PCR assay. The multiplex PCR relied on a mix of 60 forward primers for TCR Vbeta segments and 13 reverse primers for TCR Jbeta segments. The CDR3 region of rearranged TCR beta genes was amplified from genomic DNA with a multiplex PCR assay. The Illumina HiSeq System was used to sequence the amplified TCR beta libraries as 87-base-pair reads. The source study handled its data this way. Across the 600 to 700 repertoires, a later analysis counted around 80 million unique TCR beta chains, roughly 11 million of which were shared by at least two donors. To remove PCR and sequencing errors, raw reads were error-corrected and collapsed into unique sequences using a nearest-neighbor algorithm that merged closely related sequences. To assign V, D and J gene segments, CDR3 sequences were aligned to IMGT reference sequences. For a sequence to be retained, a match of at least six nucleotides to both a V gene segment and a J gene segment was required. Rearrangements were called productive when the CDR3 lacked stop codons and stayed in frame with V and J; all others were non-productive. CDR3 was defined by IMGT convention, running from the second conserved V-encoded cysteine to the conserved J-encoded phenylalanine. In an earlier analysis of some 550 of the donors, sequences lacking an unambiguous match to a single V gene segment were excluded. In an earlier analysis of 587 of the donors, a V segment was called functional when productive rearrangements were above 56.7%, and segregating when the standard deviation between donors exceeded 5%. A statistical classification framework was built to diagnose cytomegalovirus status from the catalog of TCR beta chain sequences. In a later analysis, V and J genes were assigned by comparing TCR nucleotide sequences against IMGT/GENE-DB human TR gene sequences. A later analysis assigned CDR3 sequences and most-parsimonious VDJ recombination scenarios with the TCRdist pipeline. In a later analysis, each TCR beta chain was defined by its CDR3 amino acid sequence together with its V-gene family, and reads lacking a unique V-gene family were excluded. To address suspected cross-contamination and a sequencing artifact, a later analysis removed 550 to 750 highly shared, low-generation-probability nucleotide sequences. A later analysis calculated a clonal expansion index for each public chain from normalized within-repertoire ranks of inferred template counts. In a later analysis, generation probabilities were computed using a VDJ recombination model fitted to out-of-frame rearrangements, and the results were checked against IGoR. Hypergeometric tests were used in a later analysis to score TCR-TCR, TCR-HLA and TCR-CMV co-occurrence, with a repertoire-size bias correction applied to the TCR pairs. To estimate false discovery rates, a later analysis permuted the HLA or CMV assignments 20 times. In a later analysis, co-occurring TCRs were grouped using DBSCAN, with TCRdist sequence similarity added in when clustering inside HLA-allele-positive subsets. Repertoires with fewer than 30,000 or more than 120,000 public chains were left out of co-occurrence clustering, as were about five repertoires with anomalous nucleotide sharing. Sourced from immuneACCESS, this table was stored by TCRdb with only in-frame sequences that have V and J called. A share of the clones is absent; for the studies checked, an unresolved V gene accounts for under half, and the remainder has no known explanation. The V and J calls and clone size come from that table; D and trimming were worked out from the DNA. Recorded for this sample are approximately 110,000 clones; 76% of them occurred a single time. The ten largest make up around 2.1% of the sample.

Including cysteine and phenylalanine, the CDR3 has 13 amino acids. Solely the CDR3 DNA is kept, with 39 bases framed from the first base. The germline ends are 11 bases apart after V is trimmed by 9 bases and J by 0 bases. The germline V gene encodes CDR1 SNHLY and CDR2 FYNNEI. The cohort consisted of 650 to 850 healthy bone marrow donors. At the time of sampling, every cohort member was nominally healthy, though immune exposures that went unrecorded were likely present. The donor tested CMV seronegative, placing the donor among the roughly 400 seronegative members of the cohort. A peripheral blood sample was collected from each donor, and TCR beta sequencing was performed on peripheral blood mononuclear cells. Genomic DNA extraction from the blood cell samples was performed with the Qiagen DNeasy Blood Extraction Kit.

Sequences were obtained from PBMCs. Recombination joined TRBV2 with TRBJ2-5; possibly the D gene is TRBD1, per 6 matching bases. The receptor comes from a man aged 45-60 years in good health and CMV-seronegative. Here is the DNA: TGTGCCAGTGTGAGGGACAACCAAGAGACCCAGTACTTC. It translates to CASVRDNQETQYF.